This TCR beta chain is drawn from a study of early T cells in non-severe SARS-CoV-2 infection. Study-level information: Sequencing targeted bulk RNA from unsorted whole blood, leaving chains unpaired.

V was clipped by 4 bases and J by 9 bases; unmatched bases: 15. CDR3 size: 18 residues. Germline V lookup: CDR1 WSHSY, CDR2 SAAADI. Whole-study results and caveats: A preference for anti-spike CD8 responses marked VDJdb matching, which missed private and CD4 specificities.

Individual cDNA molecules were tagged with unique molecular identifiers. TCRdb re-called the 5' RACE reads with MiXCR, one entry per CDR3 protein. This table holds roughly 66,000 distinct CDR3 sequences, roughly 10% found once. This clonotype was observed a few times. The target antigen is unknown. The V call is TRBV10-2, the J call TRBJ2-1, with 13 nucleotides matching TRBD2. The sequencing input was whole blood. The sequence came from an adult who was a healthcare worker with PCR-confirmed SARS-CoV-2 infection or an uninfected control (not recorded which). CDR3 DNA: TGCGCCAGCAGTGCCCCAACCGCGACTAGCGGGAGGATGCGTGAGCAGTTCTTC. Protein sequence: CASSAPTATSGRMREQFF.